This T cell receptor beta chain was captured by sequencing in a study of T cells in Graves' hyperthyroidism and ophthalmopathy (dated by TCRdb to about 2019). Background for the entire study: Peripheral blood samples were taken at the time of initial diagnosis, prior to any treatment. TCR Vbeta CDR3 sequencing of approximately 140 peripheral blood samples (under 45 ophthalmopathy, 75 hyperthyroidism and roughly 17 progressor patients) is reported in the paper. After blood sampling, hyperthyroidism patients were treated with methimazole at a starting dose of 30 mg daily, and ophthalmopathy patients were treated with high-dose intravenous methylprednisolone. Prospective prediction of ophthalmopathy was tested in an independent validation cohort consisting of 18 hyperthyroidism patients and around 16 patients who later progressed to ophthalmopathy. The 90 to 100 discovery patients were randomly divided into training and test sets at a 7:3 ratio. In roughly six Graves' hyperthyroidism patients, the study also compared T-cell repertoires from thyroid tissue with T-cell repertoires from blood. TCR V-J signatures able to tell the groups apart were searched for in a discovery cohort of approximately 95 patients, of whom more than 40 had Graves' ophthalmopathy and some 60 had stable Graves' hyperthyroidism.

The TCR beta CDR3 regions were amplified from RNA transcripts. The TCR CDR3 was subjected to a first round of RT-PCR using the HTBI primer set and the Qiagen OneStep RT-PCR kit. Libraries were constructed in a second round of multiplex PCR, after which size selection and purification were carried out. Libraries were sequenced paired-end with 100 bp reads on an Illumina HiSeq2000. As for how the authors treated the data: SOAPnuke was used to process the raw data, with reads discarded if the reads contained adapters or uncalled bases, had a mean Phred below 15, or lacked an exact constant-primer or identifier match. COPE v1.2.5 was used to merge the high-quality paired reads, and each unique nucleotide sequence was defined as a clonotype. MiTCR v1.1 was used to align clonotypes to the IMGT TRBV, TRBD and TRBJ reference segments. The analysis included only V-J combinations with a frequency above 0.0001, which together covered approximately 99% of the repertoires. The TCS score was defined as F50 (clonal expansion) divided by E x V (chaos), with BLOSUM62-based TCRdist calculated between CDR3 peptides within each V-J. Welch's t-statistics and random forest reduced fewer than 550 V-J features to 13, which were used in a naive Bayes classifier (R e1071). The public reads were reanalyzed by TCRdb: fastp trimming at Q25, MiXCR alignment, in-frame beta chains only. Each record represents a unique CDR3 protein, reported with the most common genes and DNA among its rows. TCRdb's processing, not the authors' own work, is the source of the V and J calls. The sample yields some 650,000 distinct CDR3 sequences; 16% were counted once. The top ten clones comprise roughly 3% of the sample.

The table lists this clonotype with a few counts. Its antigen is currently not known. No clone much larger than this one lies a single base away; base qualities are absent. Results and caveats for the whole study, not just this receptor: No statistical method was used to set the sample size in advance, and investigators knew the group allocation. Ophthalmopathy was separated from stable hyperthyroidism by a 13 V-J signature model, with approximately 90% sensitivity and approximately 84% specificity obtained in cross-validation and 80%/75% obtained in testing. During validation, the model predicted progression to ophthalmopathy a median of approximately 6.5 months ahead of onset, with 70.59% sensitivity and 72% to 80% specificity. Most expanded thyroid clonotypes (frequency above 0.001) were also detected in blood, suggesting blood repertoires may reflect thyroid immune responses.

Sequences MNHEY (CDR1) and SVGAGI (CDR2) are obtained from the germline V gene. Including the terminal cysteine and phenylalanine, the CDR3 comprises 17 residues. Here the CDR3 DNA is all that survives: 51 bases in frame from base 1. Trimming takes 0 bases from V and 7 bases from J, and the germline ends sit 18 bases apart. In the ophthalmopathy patients, disease was moderately to severely active, with a Clinical Activity Score of 3 or more, a NOSPECS grade of 4 or more, and a duration of less than 3 months. The study excluded patients with uncontrolled infections, other autoimmune diseases, pregnancy or lactation. Clinical symptoms, serum thyroxine and TRAb, thyroid ultrasound, and orbital computed tomography formed the basis for the diagnoses. Ficoll-Paque density gradient centrifugation was used to isolate PBMCs from under 11 ml of fresh peripheral blood. Trizol reagent was used to extract total RNA, and RNA quality was then checked on an Agilent 2100 Bioanalyzer.

The chain joins TRBV6-5 to TRBJ2-2; TRBD2 might be the D gene, on 5 matching bases. This receptor was obtained from a woman aged 40-49 years with Graves' ophthalmopathy. The sample consisted of blood. For the CDR3, the sequence is CASSYSAGPRRGGELFF. The DNA is as follows: TGTGCCAGCAGTTACTCGGCGGGTCCTCGCCGGGGCGGGGAGCTGTTTTTT.